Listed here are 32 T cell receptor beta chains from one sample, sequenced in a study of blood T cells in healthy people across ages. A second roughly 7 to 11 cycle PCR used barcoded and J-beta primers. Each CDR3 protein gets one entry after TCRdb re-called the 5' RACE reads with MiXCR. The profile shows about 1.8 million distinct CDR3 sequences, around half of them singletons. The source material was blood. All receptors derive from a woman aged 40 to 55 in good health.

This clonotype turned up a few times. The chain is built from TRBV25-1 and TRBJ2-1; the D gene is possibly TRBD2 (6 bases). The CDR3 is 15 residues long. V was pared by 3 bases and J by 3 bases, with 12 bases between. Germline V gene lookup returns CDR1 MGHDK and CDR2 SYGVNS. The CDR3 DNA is TGTGCCAGCAGTGACCGGCGACTAGTCTACAATGAGCAGTTCTTC. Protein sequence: CASSDRRLVYNEQFF.

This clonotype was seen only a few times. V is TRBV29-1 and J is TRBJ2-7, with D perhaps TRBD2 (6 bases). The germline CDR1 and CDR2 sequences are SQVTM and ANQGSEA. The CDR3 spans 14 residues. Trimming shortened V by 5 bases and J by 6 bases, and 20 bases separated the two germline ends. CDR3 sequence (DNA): TGCAGCGTTAGGGCGGGACCGCAGGCCCGCGAGCAGTACTTC. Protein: CSVRAGPQAREQYF.

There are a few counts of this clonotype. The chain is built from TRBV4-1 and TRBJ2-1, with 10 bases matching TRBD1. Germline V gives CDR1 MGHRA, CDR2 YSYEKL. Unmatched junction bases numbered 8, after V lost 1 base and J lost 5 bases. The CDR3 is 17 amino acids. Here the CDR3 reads CASSQALGGQGNNEQFF. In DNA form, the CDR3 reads TGCGCCAGCAGCCAAGCTTTAGGGGGACAGGGGAACAATGAGCAGTTCTTC.

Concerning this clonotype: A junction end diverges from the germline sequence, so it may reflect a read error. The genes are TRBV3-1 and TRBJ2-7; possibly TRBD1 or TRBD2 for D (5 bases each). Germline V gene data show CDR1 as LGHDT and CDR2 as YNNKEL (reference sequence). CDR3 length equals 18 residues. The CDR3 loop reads CTSSQRLPREIFRDEQYF. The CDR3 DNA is TGTACCAGCAGCCAACGCTTACCCAGGGAGATCTTTCGTGACGAGCAGTACTTC.

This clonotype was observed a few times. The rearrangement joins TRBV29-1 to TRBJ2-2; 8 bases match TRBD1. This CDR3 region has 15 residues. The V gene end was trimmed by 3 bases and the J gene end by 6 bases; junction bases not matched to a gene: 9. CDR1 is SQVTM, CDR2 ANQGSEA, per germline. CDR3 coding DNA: TGCAGCGTTGATGGGCAGGGGGCGGCTTCCGGGGAGCTGTTTTTT. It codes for CSVDGQGAASGELFF.

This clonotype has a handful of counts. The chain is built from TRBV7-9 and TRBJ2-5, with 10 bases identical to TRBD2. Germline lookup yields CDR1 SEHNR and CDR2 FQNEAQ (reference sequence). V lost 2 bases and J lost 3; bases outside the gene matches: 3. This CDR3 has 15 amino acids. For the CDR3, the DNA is TGTGCCAGCAGCTTATGGAGCGGGGGGGAAGAGACCCAGTACTTC. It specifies CASSLWSGGEETQYF.

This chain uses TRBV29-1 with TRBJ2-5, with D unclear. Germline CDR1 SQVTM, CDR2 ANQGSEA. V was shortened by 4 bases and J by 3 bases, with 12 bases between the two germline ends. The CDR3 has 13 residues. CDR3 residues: CSVVFHIEETQYF. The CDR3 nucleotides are TGCAGCGTTGTTTTCCATATCGAAGAGACCCAGTACTTC. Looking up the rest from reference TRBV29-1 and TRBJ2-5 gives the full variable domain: SAVISQKPSRDICQRGTSLTIQCQVDSQVTMMFWYRQQPGQSLTLIATANQGSEATYESGFVIDKFPISRPNLTFSTLTVSNMSPEDSSIYLCSVVFHIEETQYFGPGTRLLVL.

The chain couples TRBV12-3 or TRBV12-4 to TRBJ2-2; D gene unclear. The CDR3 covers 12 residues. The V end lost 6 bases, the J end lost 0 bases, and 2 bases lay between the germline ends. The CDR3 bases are TGTGCCAGCAGGTCGAACACCGGGGAGCTGTTTTTT. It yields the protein CASRSNTGELFF.

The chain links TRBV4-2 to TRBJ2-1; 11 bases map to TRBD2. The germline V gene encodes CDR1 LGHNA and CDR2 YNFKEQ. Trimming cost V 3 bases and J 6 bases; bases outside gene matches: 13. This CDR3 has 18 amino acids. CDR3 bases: TGTGCCAGCAGCCATCTAGCGGGGGGCCCGGGACAGGCCAATGAGCAGTTCTTC. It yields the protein CASSHLAGGPGQANEQFF.

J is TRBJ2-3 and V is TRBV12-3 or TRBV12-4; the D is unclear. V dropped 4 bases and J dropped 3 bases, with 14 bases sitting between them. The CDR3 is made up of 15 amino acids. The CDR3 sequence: CASSCLDLRTDTQYF. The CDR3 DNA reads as TGTGCCAGCAGTTGTCTGGATCTCAGAACAGATACGCAGTATTTT.

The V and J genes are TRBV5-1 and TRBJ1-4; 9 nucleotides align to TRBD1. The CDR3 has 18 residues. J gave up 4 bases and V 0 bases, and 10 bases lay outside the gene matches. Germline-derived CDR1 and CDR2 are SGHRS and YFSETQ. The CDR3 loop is CASSLGAVRGQGNEKLFF. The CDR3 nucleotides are TGCGCCAGCAGCTTGGGCGCAGTGAGGGGACAGGGTAATGAAAAACTGTTTTTT.

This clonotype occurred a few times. CDR3 DNA sequence: TGTGCCATCAGTGGAGGGGGGACAGGGGCTAGCAATCAGCCCCAGCATTTT. This translates into CAISGGGTGASNQPQHF. The gene calls are TRBV10-3 and TRBJ1-5; 10 positions match TRBD1. The CDR3 length is 17 residues. CDR1 and CDR2 from the germline V gene are ENHRY and SYGVKD. The ends lost 4 bases at V and 0 bases at J; junction bases unmatched: 6.

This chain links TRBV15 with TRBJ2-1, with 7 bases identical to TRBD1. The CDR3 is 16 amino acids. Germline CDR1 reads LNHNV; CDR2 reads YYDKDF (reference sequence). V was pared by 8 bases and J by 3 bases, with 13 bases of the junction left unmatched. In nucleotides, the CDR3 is TGTGCCACCTGCCCCGACAGGGAGAATTACTACAATGAGCAGTTCTTC. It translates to CATCPDRENYYNEQFF.

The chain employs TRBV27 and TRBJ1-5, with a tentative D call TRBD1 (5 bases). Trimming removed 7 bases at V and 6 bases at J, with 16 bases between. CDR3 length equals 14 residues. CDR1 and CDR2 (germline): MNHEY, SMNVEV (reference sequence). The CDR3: CASKQRGDGQPQHF. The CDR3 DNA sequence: TGTGCCAGCAAGCAAAGAGGGGACGGTCAGCCCCAGCATTTT.

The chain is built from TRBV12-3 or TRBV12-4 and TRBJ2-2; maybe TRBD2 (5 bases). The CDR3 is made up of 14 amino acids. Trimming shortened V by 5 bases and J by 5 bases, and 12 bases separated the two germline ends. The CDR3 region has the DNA TGTGCCAGCAGTATAGTCCCGGGGACCGGGGAGCTGTTTTTT. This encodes CASSIVPGTGELFF.

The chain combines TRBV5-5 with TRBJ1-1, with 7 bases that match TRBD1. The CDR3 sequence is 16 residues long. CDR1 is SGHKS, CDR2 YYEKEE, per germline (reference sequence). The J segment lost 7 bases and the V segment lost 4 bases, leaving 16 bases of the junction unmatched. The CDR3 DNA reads TGTGCCAGCAGCACCCGACCCCAGACAGGGTATAATGAAGCTTTCTTT. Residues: CASSTRPQTGYNEAFF.

The CDR3 reads CASSEYIQGNSPLHF. CDR3 in DNA: TGTGCCAGCAGTGAATATATACAGGGGAATTCACCCCTCCACTTT. The J gene is TRBJ1-6, the V gene TRBV25-1; 7 bases align to TRBD1. Per the germline V gene, CDR1 is MGHDK and CDR2 is SYGVNS. After removal of 0 bases from V and 7 bases from J, the junction contained 3 bases not matched to a gene. This CDR3 region has 15 residues. The complete variable domain, with remaining parts taken from reference TRBV25-1 and TRBJ1-6, reads EADIYQTPRYLVIGTGKKITLECSQTMGHDKMYWYQQDPGMELHLIHYSYGVNSTEKGDLSSESTVSRIRTEHFPLTLESARPSHTSQYLCASSEYIQGNSPLHFGNGTRLTVT.

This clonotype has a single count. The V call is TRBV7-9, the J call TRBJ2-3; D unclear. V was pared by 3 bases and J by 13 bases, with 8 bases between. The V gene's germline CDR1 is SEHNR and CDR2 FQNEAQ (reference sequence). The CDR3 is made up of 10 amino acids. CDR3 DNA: TGTGCCAGCAGCTTCACTCTCAAGTATTTT. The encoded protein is CASSFTLKYF.

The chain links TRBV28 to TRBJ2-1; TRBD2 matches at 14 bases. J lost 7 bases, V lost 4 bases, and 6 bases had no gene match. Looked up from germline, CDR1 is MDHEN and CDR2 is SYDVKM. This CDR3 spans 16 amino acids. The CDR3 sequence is CASSYRLAGGRNEQFF. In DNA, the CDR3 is TGTGCCAGCAGTTATAGACTAGCGGGGGGGAGGAATGAGCAGTTCTTC. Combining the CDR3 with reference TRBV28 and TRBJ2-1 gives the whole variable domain DVKVTQSSRYLVKRTGEKVFLECVQDMDHENMFWYRQDPGLGLRLIYFSYDVKMKEKGDIPEGYSVSREKKERFSLILESASTNQTSMYLCASSYRLAGGRNEQFFGPGTRLTVL.

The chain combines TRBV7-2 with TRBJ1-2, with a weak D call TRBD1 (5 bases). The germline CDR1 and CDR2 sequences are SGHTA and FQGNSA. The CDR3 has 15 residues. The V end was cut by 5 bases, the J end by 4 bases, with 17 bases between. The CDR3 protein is CASSDRGGDVYGYTF. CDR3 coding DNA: TGTGCCAGCAGCGACCGCGGAGGGGATGTCTATGGCTACACCTTC.

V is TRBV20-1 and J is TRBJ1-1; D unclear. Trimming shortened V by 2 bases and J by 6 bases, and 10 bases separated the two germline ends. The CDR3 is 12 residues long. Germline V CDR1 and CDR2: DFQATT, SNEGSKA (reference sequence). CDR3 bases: TGCAGTGCTAGACGAATAAGGGCTGAAGCTTTCTTT. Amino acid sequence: CSARRIRAEAFF.

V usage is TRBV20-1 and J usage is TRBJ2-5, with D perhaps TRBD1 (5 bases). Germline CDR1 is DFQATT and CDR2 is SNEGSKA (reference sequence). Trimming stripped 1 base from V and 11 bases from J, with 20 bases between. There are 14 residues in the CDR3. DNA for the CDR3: TGCAGTGCTAGAGGACAGTGGCCAGATTTAGAGCAGTACTTC. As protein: CSARGQWPDLEQYF.

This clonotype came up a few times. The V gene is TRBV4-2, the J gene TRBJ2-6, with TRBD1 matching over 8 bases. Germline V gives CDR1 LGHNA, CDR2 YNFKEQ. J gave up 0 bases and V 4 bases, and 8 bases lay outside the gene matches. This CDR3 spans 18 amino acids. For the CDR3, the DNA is TGTGCCAGCAGCCCAGCCGGGACAGGCCTCTCTGGGGCCAACGTCCTGACTTTC. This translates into CASSPAGTGLSGANVLTF.

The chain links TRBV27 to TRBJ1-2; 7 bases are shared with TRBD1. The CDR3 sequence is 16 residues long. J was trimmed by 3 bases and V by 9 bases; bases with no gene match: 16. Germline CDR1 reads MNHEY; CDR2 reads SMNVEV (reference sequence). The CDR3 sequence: CARSNGTAVNYYGYTF. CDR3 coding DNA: TGTGCCAGATCGAATGGGACAGCAGTGAACTACTATGGCTACACCTTC.

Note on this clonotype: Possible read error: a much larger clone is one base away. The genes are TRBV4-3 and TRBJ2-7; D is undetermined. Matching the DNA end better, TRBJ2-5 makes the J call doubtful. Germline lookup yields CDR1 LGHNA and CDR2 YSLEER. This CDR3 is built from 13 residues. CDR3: CTSSQALGPTQYF. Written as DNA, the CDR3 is TGCACCAGCAGCCAAGCCCTAGGCCCGACCCAGTACTTC.

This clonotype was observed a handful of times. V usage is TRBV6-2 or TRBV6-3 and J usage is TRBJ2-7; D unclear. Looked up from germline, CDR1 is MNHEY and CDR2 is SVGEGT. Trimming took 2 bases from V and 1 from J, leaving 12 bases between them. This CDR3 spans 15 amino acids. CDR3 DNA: TGTGCCAGCAGTTACGGTACCAGGATATCCTACGAGCAGTACTTC. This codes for CASSYGTRISYEQYF.

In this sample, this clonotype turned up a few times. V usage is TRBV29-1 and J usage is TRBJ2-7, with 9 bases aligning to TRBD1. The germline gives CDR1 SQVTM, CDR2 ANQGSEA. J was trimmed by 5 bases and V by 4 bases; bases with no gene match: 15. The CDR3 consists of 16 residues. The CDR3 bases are TGCAGCGTTGGGGGCTCTCTCGGGACAGGGCTCCACGAGCAGTACTTC. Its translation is CSVGGSLGTGLHEQYF.

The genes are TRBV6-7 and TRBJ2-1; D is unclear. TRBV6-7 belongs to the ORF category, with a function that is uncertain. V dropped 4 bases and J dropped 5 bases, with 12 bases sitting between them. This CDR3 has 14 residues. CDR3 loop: CASSLRLFNNEQFF. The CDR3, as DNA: TGTGCCAGCAGTTTACGGCTATTCAACAATGAGCAGTTCTTC.

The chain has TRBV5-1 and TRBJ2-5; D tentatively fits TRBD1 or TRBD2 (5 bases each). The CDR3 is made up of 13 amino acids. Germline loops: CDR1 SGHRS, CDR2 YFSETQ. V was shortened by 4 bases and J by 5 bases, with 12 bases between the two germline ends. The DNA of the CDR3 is TGCGCCAGCAGCCGGGACGACGGGGAGACCCAGTACTTC. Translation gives CASSRDDGETQYF.

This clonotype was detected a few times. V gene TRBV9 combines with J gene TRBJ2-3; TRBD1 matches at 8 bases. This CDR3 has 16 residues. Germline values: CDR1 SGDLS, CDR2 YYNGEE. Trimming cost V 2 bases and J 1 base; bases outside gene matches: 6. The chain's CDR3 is CASSVRQGSGTDTQYF. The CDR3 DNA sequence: TGTGCCAGCAGCGTCCGACAGGGGTCGGGCACAGATACGCAGTATTTT.

The chain's CDR3 is CASSQDYCLGFISSYEQYF. CDR3 DNA: TGCGCCAGCAGCCAAGATTATTGCTTAGGGTTTATCAGCTCCTACGAGCAGTACTTC. The chain links TRBV4-3 to TRBJ2-7; D gene uncertain. Trimming removed 0 bases at V and 0 bases at J, with 21 bases between. The V gene's germline CDR1 is LGHNA and CDR2 YSLEER. The CDR3 extends over 19 amino acids.

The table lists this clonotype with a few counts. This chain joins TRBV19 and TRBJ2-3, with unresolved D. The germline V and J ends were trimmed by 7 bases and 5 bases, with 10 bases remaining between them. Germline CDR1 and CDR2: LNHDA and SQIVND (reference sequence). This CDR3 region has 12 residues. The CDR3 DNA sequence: TGTGCCAGTACCTCCCGGGTAGATACGCAGTATTTT. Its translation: CASTSRVDTQYF. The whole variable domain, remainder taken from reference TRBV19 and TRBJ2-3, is DGGITQSPKYLFRKEGQNVTLSCEQNLNHDAMYWYRQDPGQGLRLIYYSQIVNDFQKGDIAEGYSVSREKKESFPLTVTSAQKNPTAFYLCASTSRVDTQYFGPGTRLTVL.